The TCR beta chain under discussion was sequenced for a study of siplizumab effects on memory and regulatory T cells. Study observations and caveats: The study found that mappable alloreactive CD4+ clones averaged nearly 70% Treg-derived with siplizumab and around 25% in controls.

V lost 5 bases to trimming and J lost 2 bases, with 14 bases between them. The germline V gene has CDR1 SGHRS and CDR2 YFSETQ. CDR3 length equals 14 residues. Points on this clone: Its matching antigen is unknown.

Profiled with immunoSEQ multiplex PCR; TCRdb holds only in-frame clones, not every one. There are around 100,000 clones in the sample; about 94% occur only once, and 1% to 1.5% lies in the top ten. The receptor's source is a human donor in good health. The sample comprised non-Treg CD4+ T cells sorted from blood. This chain connects TRBV5-1 to TRBJ2-7; the D call may be TRBD1 or TRBD2 (6 bases each). The CDR3 sequence: CASRHKGGPYEQYF. The CDR3 DNA follows: TGCGCCAGCAGACATAAGGGGGGTCCCTACGAGCAGTACTTC.